Listed below are T cell receptor beta chains from one sample, sequenced in a study of cytomegalovirus exposure and HLA in healthy donors. TCRdb's table, derived via immunoSEQ multiplex PCR, lists solely in-frame clones and lacks some. The data contain about 180,000 clones, over 60% of them singletons. Sequenced material: PBMCs. The receptors here all came from a man aged 40-49 years in good health and CMV-seronegative. CDR3s include the opening cysteine and the closing phenylalanine or tryptophan. The D gene is left open where the match is weak. Size tells how often a clone was seen (once, few, many) or the class of an expanded clone, and some rows leave it out.

v_gene	j_gene	d_gene	abundance	CDR3aa	CDR3nt
TRBV19	TRBJ2-7	.	few	CASSSKARGPYEQYF	TGTGCCAGTAGTAGTAAGGCGCGGGGACCCTACGAGCAGTACTTC
TRBV2	TRBJ2-6	.	.	CASNRAGANVLTF	TGTGCCAGTAACAGGGCTGGGGCCAACGTCCTGACTTTC
TRBV9	TRBJ2-1	TRBD2	.	CASSVGIAGGIPYNEQFF	TGTGCCAGCAGCGTAGGGATAGCGGGGGGGATCCCCTACAATGAGCAGTTCTTC
TRBV25-1	TRBJ1-2	.	.	CASRLTGDRYGYTF	TGTGCCAGCAGGCTAACAGGTGACCGCTATGGCTACACCTTC
TRBV5-1	TRBJ1-6	.	few	CASSSARGGDYNSPLHF	TGCGCCAGCAGCTCGGCTCGCGGGGGCGATTATAATTCACCCCTCCACTTT
TRBV18	TRBJ2-6	.	.	CASSPQGWGANVLTF	TGTGCCAGCTCACCACAGGGGTGGGGGGCCAACGTCCTGACTTTC
TRBV29-1	TRBJ2-5	TRBD1	.	CSAGQGSETQYF	TGCAGCGCGGGACAGGGTTCAGAGACCCAGTACTTC
TRBV19	TRBJ1-1	.	.	CASSIDGTGEGLGTEAFF	TGTGCCAGTAGTATAGACGGAACGGGGGAAGGATTGGGCACTGAAGCTTTCTTT
TRBV6-1	TRBJ1-3	.	.	CASSENMGQSGNTIYF	TGTGCCAGCAGTGAAAACATGGGACAATCTGGAAACACCATATATTTT
TRBV7-2	TRBJ2-6	.	.	CASSPRGLSLGGANVLTF	TGTGCCAGCAGCCCCCGGGGGTTGAGCCTCGGTGGGGCCAACGTCCTGACTTTC
TRBV6-4	TRBJ2-7	TRBD1	.	CASSENRGSEQYF	TGTGCCAGCAGTGAAAACAGGGGTAGCGAGCAGTACTTC
TRBV6-5	TRBJ1-5	.	.	CASSTTASGQPQHF	TGTGCCAGCAGCACGACAGCCTCCGGGCAGCCCCAGCATTTT
TRBV6-1	TRBJ1-1	.	.	CASRQHTEAFF	TGTGCCAGCAGACAGCACACTGAAGCTTTCTTT
TRBV12-5	TRBJ1-2	.	.	CASGSGPLGGGYTF	TGTGCTAGTGGTTCCGGACCCCTAGGAGGTGGCTACACCTTC
TRBV7-2	TRBJ2-1	.	.	CASSFGGGEYNEQFF	TGTGCCAGCAGCTTTGGAGGCGGAGAATACAATGAGCAGTTCTTC
TRBV7-8	TRBJ2-7	.	.	CASSPFPRRATSSYEQYF	TGTGCCAGCAGCCCTTTTCCTAGGCGGGCTACATCTTCCTACGAGCAGTACTTC
TRBV9	TRBJ2-3	TRBD2	.	CASSAAGTSDTQYF	TGTGCCAGCAGCGCGGCGGGGACTAGTGATACGCAGTATTTT
TRBV6-5	TRBJ1-6	.	.	CASRPGTFHNSPLHF	TGTGCCAGCCGCCCGGGTACCTTTCATAATTCACCCCTCCACTTT
TRBV1	TRBJ2-7	.	.	CTSSWRGSGNSYEQYF	TGCACCAGCAGCTGGCGGGGGAGCGGAAATTCCTACGAGCAGTACTTC
TRBV10-3	TRBJ1-1	.	.	CAISRTAMNTEAFF	TGTGCCATCAGTCGGACAGCAATGAACACTGAAGCTTTCTTT
TRBV6-5	TRBJ2-7	.	.	CASSYSGGTYEQYF	TGTGCCAGCAGTTACTCGGGGGGAACCTACGAGCAGTACTTC
TRBV6-6	TRBJ1-2	TRBD1	.	CASSQQGAGYGYTF	TGTGCCAGCAGTCAACAGGGGGCAGGCTATGGCTACACCTTC
TRBV5-4	TRBJ1-6	TRBD1	.	CASSLWDRKWGYSPLHF	TGTGCCAGCAGCTTGTGGGACAGGAAATGGGGTTATTCACCCCTCCACTTT
TRBV9	TRBJ1-4	TRBD1	.	CASSPNADRDEKLFF	TGTGCCAGCAGCCCAAACGCGGACAGGGATGAAAAACTGTTTTTT
TRBV27	TRBJ1-1	TRBD1	.	CASRSDRANTEAFF	TGTGCCAGCAGGTCTGACAGGGCGAACACTGAAGCTTTCTTT
TRBV27	TRBJ1-6	TRBD1	.	CASSPWDRNNSPLHF	TGTGCCAGCAGTCCGTGGGACAGGAACAATTCACCCCTCCACTTT
TRBV5-8	TRBJ2-7	.	.	CASSFGTLYEQYF	TGTGCCAGCAGCTTTGGGACTTTGTACGAGCAGTACTTC
TRBV6-1	TRBJ2-7	.	.	CASIDSNFDSEQYF	TGTGCCAGCATAGATAGCAATTTCGACTCTGAGCAGTACTTC
TRBV19	TRBJ1-5	.	.	CASKEEGRGNQPQHF	TGTGCCAGTAAGGAAGAGGGCCGAGGCAATCAGCCCCAGCATTTT
TRBV9	TRBJ2-1	TRBD2	few	CASSESLLAGGTYNEQFF	TGTGCCAGCAGCGAATCCCTACTAGCGGGAGGTACTTACAATGAGCAGTTCTTC
TRBV11-3	TRBJ1-2	.	few	CASSLDSPSVYGYTF	TGTGCCAGCAGCTTAGATTCCCCCAGTGTTTATGGCTACACCTTC
TRBV10-3	TRBJ2-3	TRBD2	.	CAITPGSSGGFTDTQYF	TGTGCCATCACCCCAGGGAGTAGCGGGGGGTTCACAGATACGCAGTATTTT
TRBV10-3	TRBJ1-5	TRBD1	.	CAISGDRGEPQHF	TGTGCCATCAGTGGGGACAGGGGTGAGCCCCAGCATTTT
TRBV9	TRBJ2-1	.	.	CASSPEGYEQFF	TGTGCCAGCAGTCCCGAGGGCTATGAGCAGTTCTTC
TRBV7-9	TRBJ1-5	TRBD1	.	CASSRGQLNQPQHF	TGTGCCAGCAGCCGGGGACAGTTAAATCAGCCCCAGCATTTT
TRBV2	TRBJ2-7	.	few	CASISRDHRAYEQYF	TGTGCCAGCATCAGCCGGGACCACAGGGCGTACGAGCAGTACTTC
TRBV7-2	TRBJ2-4	.	once	CASDFGSGYLAKNIQYF	TGTGCCAGCGATTTTGGTAGCGGATATCTAGCCAAAAACATTCAGTACTTC
TRBV7-3	TRBJ2-5	.	.	CASSGGVQETQYF	TGTGCCAGCAGCGGCGGGGTCCAAGAGACCCAGTACTTC
TRBV10-3	TRBJ2-7	.	few	CAISEAFGYEQYF	TGTGCCATCAGTGAGGCTTTCGGGTACGAGCAGTACTTC
TRBV5-1	TRBJ2-1	TRBD2	.	CASTPGLADSEQFF	TGCGCCAGCACCCCGGGACTAGCGGATAGTGAGCAGTTCTTC
TRBV4-3	TRBJ2-7	TRBD1	.	CASSQGQGVHEQYF	TGCGCCAGCAGCCAGGGACAGGGGGTCCACGAGCAGTACTTC
TRBV7-9	TRBJ1-1	.	.	CSSSFADTEAFF	TGTTCCAGCAGCTTCGCGGACACTGAAGCTTTCTTT
TRBV19	TRBJ2-2	.	.	CASSLAGPGELFF	TGTGCCAGTAGTCTTGCGGGCCCGGGGGAGCTGTTTTTT
TRBV6-5	TRBJ2-7	TRBD2	.	CASTYSGSYEQYF	TGTGCCAGCACCTATAGCGGGAGCTACGAGCAGTACTTC
TRBV30	TRBJ2-3	.	once	CAWSVFGTSTDTQYF	TGTGCCTGGAGTGTATTCGGGACTAGCACAGATACGCAGTATTTT